These 2 T cell receptor beta chains came from one sample sequenced in a study of T-cell memory formation after mild COVID-19. TCRdb independently ran MiXCR on the 5' RACE reads; one entry per CDR3 protein. The sample contains fewer than 550,000 distinct CDR3 sequences, around 19% of which appear only once. Sequenced input: PBMCs or a T cell subset sorted from them (not recorded which). These receptors all stem from an adult woman who had mild COVID-19 (a few samples of this study predate the infection). Cell type and time point are not known.

This clonotype has only a few counts. The chain carries TRBV12-3 or TRBV12-4 and TRBJ2-2, with no clear D. Trimming cost V 2 bases and J 7 bases, with 11 bases left between them. The CDR3 has 14 residues. Here the CDR3 DNA reads TGTGCCAGCAGTTTAAAGGGTTCGGGCGGGGAGCTGTTTTTT. Protein product: CASSLKGSGGELFF.

This clonotype appeared a few times. The rearrangement uses TRBV12-3 or TRBV12-4 and TRBJ1-3; D is ambiguous. The CDR3 consists of 16 residues. V lost 0 bases, J lost 0 bases, and 9 bases lay in between. The CDR3 DNA reads TGTGCCAGCAGTTTAGCGCGGCATAGCTCTGGAAACACCATATATTTT. Encoded protein: CASSLARHSSGNTIYF.